A selection of T cell receptor beta chains follows, all from one sample in a study of tumor-infiltrating lymphocytes in primary liver carcinoma. TCRdb used MiXCR to reprocess the multiplex PCR reads, holding one entry per CDR3 protein. Here the sample spans tens of thousands of distinct CDR3 sequences, roughly 74% being singletons. Sequenced: liver tumor tissue from sampling region 4. The receptor set was obtained from a man aged 40-49 years with primary liver carcinoma and hepatitis B virus infection. CDR3s leave out the opening cysteine and the closing phenylalanine or tryptophan. A D gene is named only where the DNA matches it firmly. Size is omitted from some rows. Given values are once, few, many or a class for expanded clones.

TRBV11-2	TRBJ2-7	NA	NA	VSSLARGPFDYVQY
TRBV4-3	TRBJ2-2	NA	NA	ASSSKLPAQNTGELF
TRBV29-1	TRBJ2-3	NA	NA	SVRTGGGDTHY
TRBV5-8	TRBJ1-5	NA	NA	ANSLAGHQPQH
TRBV11-2	TRBJ2-5	few	TRBD1	ASSLIGGEGETQY
TRBV4-2	TRBJ2-3	NA	TRBD2	ASSQVLGTRGGTWY
TRBV28	TRBJ1-3	NA	NA	ASSPLIGTGNTIY
TRBV5-1	TRBJ2-1	NA	NA	ASSLREGNSGGAYNGQF
TRBV6-2/TRBV6-3	TRBJ1-1	once	TRBD1	ASRDSVDTEAF
TRBV24-1	TRBJ2-2	NA	NA	TTRDLMDTGELF
TRBV11-2	TRBJ2-5	NA	NA	ASSPPGTQVGKETQY
TRBV28	TRBJ2-1	NA	NA	AISRDLAYNEQF
TRBV12-3/TRBV12-4	TRBJ2-3	NA	NA	ASSPRMTRGNMSNTRY
TRBV9	TRBJ2-7	NA	TRBD1	ASSAQTGGYEQY
TRBV6-5	TRBJ2-1	NA	TRBD2	ASSLREVVYNDLF
TRBV20-1	TRBJ2-7	once	NA	NARDRGNPYERY
TRBV6-1	TRBJ1-2	NA	NA	ASSTPLYGYI
TRBV6-4	TRBJ2-3	NA	TRBD2	ASSDSTSGSTDTQC
TRBV11-1	TRBJ2-7	NA	NA	AWGKRSYEQY
TRBV28	TRBJ2-6	NA	NA	ASSLLGSGTNILT
TRBV10-2	TRBJ2-3	NA	NA	ASSEGASGRTDTQY
TRBV29-1	TRBJ2-3	NA	TRBD2	SVESGAGITDTQC
TRBV11-1	TRBJ2-4	NA	TRBD2	ASTFPGISGTNNIRY
TRBV7-8	TRBJ2-7	NA	NA	ASSFTSIYEQY
TRBV4-2	TRBJ2-1	NA	TRBD1	ATCHAGGQGNNEQF
TRBV7-9	TRBJ2-7	NA	NA	ANNLDFYEQY
TRBV28	TRBJ2-2	NA	TRBD1	ASSARTGSTGELF
TRBV28	TRBJ1-1	NA	NA	TSSSGPVTGGRTEAF
TRBV5-4	TRBJ2-7	NA	TRBD1	ASSPTGTGIIEQY
TRBV10-3	TRBJ2-1	NA	TRBD2	AISGGLGASGSGNEQL
TRBV12-3/TRBV12-4	TRBJ2-7	NA	NA	ASSLGCRYEQH
TRBV6-6	NA	few	NA	ASSFGSGNQLQY
TRBV29-1	TRBJ2-7	NA	TRBD2	RDGTSGRSGEQY
TRBV29-1	TRBJ2-7	NA	NA	SAMTSGTGTLYDQY
TRBV6-6	TRBJ1-1	NA	NA	ASSYLEAEAF
TRBV29-1	TRBJ1-2	once	TRBD1	NLASRLQGAFGYT
TRBV5-5	TRBJ2-5	NA	NA	ASSLNTEIQY
TRBV7-9	TRBJ2-7	NA	NA	ASSRGEDHY
TRBV4-3	TRBJ2-6	NA	NA	ASSRGAGSGANILT
TRBV28	TRBJ2-1	NA	TRBD2	ASSLYHFPELAEHNEEF
TRBV11-1	TRBJ2-3	NA	NA	ASNSIRTYTQY
TRBV5-1	TRBJ2-1	NA	TRBD1	AGGTGHDNEQF
TRBV4-2	TRBJ2-1	NA	NA	ASSQDWMTGRFYNEQF
TRBV4-1	TRBJ2-5	medium-sized	NA	ASSQEGRGETQY
TRBV11-2	TRBJ1-5	NA	NA	ASGSGSGENQPQH
TRBV18	TRBJ1-1	many	NA	ASSPGWTEAF